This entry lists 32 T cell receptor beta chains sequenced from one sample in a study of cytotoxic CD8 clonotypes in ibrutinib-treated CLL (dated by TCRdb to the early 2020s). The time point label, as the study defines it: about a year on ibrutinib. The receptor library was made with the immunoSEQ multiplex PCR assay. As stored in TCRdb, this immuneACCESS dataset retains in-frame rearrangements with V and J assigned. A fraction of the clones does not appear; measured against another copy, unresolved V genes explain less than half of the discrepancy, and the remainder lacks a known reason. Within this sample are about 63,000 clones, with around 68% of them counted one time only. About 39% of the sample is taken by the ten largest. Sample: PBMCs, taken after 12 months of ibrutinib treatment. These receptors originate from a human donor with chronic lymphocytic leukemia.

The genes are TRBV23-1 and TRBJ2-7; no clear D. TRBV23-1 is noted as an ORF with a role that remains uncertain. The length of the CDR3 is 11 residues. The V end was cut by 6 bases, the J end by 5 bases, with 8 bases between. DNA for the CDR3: TGCGCCAGCAGGACGGGCCACGAGCAGTACTTC. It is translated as CASRTGHEQYF.

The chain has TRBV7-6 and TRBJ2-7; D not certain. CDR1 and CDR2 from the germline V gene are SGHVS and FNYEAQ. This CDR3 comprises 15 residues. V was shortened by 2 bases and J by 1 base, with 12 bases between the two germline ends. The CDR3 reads CASSLIRNLSYEQYF. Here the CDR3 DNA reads TGTGCCAGCAGCTTAATTCGAAACCTATCCTACGAGCAGTACTTC.

This CDR3 reads CASSEGGVQPQHF. The CDR3 DNA reads TGTGCCAGCAGTGAAGGTGGGGTGCAGCCCCAGCATTTT. The chain combines TRBV6-1 with TRBJ1-5; the D is unclear. Germline CDR1 and CDR2: MNHNS and SASEGT. The V end was cut by 1 base, the J end by 7 bases, with 8 bases between. The CDR3 spans 13 residues.

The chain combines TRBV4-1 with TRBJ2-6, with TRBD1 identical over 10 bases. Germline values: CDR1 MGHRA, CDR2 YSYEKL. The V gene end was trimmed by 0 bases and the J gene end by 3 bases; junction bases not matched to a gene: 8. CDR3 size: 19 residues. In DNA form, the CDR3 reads TGCGCCAGCAGCCAAGATGGACAGGGGGAGGTCCGTGGGGCCAACGTCCTGACTTTC. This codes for CASSQDGQGEVRGANVLTF.

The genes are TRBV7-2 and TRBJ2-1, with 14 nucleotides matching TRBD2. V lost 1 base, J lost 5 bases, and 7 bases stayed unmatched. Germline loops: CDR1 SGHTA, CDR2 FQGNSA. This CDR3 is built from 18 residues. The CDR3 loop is CASSLEGLAGVVNNEQFF. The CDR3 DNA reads TGTGCCAGCAGCTTAGAGGGACTAGCGGGAGTCGTTAACAATGAGCAGTTCTTC.

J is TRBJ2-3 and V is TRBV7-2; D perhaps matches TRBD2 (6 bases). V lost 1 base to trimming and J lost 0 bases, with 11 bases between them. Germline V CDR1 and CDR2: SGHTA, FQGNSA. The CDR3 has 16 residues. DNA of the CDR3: TGTGCCAGCAGCTTAGGAACCGGGACTAGCACAGATACGCAGTATTTT. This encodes CASSLGTGTSTDTQYF.

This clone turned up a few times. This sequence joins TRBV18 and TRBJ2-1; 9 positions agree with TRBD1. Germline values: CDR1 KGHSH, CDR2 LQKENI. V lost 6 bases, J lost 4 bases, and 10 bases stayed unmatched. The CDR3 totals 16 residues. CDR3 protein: CASSQGRGQGYNEQFF. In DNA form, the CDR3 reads TGTGCCAGCTCCCAGGGAAGGGGACAGGGTTACAATGAGCAGTTCTTC.

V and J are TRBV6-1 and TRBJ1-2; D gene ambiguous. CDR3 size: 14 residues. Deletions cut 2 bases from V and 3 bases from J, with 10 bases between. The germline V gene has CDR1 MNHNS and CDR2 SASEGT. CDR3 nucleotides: TGTGCCAGCAGTGAATTCCCCGCGTACTATGGCTACACCTTC. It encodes CASSEFPAYYGYTF.

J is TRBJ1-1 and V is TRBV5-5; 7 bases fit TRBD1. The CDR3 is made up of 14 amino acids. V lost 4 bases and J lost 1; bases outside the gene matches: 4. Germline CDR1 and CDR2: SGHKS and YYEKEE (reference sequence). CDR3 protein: CASSRTGPNTEAFF. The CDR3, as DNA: TGTGCCAGCAGCAGGACAGGACCGAACACTGAAGCTTTCTTT.

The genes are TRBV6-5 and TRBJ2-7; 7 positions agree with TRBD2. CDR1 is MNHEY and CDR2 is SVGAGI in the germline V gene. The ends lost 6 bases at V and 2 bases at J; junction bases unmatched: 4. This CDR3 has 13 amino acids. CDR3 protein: CASRWAGAYEQYF. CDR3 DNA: TGTGCCAGCAGGTGGGCGGGGGCCTACGAGCAGTACTTC.

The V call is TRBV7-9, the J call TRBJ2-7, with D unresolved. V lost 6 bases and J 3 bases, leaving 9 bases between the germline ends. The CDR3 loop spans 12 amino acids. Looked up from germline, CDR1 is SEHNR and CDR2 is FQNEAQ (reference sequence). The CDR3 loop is CASSLDHYEQYF. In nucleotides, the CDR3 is TGTGCCAGCAGTCTCGACCACTACGAGCAGTACTTC.

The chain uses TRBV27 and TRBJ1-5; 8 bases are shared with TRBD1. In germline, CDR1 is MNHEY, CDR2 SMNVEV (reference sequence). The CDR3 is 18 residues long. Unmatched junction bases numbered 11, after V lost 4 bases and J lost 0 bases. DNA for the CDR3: TGTGCCAGCAGTTCCATCAGGGGGCTGGGTCTTAGCAATCAGCCCCAGCATTTT. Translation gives CASSSIRGLGLSNQPQHF.

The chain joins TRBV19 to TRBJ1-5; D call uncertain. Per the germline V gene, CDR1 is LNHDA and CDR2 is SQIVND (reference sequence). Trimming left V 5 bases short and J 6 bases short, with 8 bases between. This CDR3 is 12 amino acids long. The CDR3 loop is CASSAEVQPQHF. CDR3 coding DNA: TGTGCCAGTAGTGCGGAGGTTCAGCCCCAGCATTTT.

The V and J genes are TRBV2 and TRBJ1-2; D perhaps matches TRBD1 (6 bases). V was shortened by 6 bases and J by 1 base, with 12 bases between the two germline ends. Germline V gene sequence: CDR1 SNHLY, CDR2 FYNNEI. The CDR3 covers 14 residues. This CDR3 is CASRKDSFNYGYTF. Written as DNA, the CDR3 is TGTGCCAGCAGAAAGGACAGCTTTAACTATGGCTACACCTTC.

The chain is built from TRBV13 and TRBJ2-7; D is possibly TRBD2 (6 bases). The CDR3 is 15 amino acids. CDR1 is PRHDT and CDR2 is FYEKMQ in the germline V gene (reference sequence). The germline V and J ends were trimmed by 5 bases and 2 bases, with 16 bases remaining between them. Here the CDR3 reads CASSRGLAITYEQYF. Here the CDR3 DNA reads TGTGCCAGCAGCCGGGGACTCGCAATAACCTACGAGCAGTACTTC. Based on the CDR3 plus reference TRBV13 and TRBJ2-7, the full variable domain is AAGVIQSPRHLIKEKRETATLKCYPIPRHDTVYWYQQGPGQDPQFLISFYEKMQSDKGSIPDRFSAQQFSDYHSELNMSSLELGDSALYFCASSRGLAITYEQYFGPGTRLTVT.

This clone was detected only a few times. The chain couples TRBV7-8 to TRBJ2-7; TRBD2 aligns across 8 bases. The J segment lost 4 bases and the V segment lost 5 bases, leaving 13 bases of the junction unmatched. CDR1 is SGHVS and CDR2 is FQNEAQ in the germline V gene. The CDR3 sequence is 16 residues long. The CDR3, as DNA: TGTGCCAGCAGCCCCCGCGGTAGCGGGACGAATTACGAGCAGTACTTC. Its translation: CASSPRGSGTNYEQYF.

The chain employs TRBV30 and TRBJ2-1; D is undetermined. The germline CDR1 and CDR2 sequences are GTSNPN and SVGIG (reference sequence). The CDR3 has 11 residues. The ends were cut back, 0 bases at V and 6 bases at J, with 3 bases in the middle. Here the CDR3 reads CAWSVRNEQFF. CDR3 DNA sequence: TGTGCCTGGAGTGTACGCAATGAGCAGTTCTTC. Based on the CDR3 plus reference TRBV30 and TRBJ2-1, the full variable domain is SQTIHQWPATLVQPVGSPLSLECTVEGTSNPNLYWYRQAAGRGLQLLFYSVGIGQISSEVPQNLSASRPQDRQFILSSKKLLLSDSGFYLCAWSVRNEQFFGPGTRLTVL.

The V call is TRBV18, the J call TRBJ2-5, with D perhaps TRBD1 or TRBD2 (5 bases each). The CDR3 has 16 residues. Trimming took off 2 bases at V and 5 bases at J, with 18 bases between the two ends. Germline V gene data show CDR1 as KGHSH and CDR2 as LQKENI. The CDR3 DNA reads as TGTGCCAGCTCACCAACATCGCCGGGGACGGGGGAGACCCAGTACTTC. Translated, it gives CASSPTSPGTGETQYF.

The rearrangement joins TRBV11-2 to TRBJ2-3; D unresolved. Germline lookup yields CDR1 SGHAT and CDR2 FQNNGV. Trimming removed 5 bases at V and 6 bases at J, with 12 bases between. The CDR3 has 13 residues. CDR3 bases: TGTGCCAGCAGCCCAGGACCTTCCGATACGCAGTATTTT. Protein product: CASSPGPSDTQYF. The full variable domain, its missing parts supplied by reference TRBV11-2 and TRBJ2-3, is EAGVAQSPRYKIIEKRQSVAFWCNPISGHATLYWYQQILGQGPKLLIQFQNNGVVDDSQLPKDRFSAERLKGVDSTLKIQPAKLEDSAVYLCASSPGPSDTQYFGPGTRLTVL.

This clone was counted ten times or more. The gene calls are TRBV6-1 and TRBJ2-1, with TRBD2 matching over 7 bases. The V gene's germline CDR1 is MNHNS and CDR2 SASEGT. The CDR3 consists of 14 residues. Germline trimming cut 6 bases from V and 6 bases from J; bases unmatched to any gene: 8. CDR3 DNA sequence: TGTGCCAGCAGCCAAAGCGGGACCAGCAATGAGCAGTTCTTC. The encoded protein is CASSQSGTSNEQFF.

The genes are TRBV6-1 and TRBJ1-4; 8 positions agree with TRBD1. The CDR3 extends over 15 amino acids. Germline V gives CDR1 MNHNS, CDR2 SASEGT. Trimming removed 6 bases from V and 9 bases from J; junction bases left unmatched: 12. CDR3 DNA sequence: TGTGCCAGCAGGGAAACAGGGGGGGTTGGAAAAAAACTGTTTTTT. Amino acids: CASRETGGVGKKLFF.

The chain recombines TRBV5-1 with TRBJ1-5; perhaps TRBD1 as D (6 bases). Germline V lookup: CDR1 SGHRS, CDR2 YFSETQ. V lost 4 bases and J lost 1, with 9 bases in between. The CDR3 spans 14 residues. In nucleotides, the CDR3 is TGCGCCAGCAGCGAACAGGGCAGCAATCAGCCCCAGCATTTT. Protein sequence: CASSEQGSNQPQHF.

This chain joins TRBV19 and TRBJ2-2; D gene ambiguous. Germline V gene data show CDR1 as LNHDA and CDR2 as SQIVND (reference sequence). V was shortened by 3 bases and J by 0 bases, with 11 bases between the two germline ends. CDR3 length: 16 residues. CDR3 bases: TGTGCCAGTAGTATGGGCCAGTTCGCGAACACCGGGGAGCTGTTTTTT. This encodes CASSMGQFANTGELFF. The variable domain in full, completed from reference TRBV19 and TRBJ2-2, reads DGGITQSPKYLFRKEGQNVTLSCEQNLNHDAMYWYRQDPGQGLRLIYYSQIVNDFQKGDIAEGYSVSREKKESFPLTVTSAQKNPTAFYLCASSMGQFANTGELFFGEGSRLTVL.

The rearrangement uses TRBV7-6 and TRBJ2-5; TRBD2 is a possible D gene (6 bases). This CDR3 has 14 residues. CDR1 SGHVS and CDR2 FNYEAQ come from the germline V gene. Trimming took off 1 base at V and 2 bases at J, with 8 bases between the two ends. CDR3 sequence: CASSLVGGQETQYF. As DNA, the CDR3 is TGTGCCAGCAGCTTAGTGGGGGGACAAGAGACCCAGTACTTC.

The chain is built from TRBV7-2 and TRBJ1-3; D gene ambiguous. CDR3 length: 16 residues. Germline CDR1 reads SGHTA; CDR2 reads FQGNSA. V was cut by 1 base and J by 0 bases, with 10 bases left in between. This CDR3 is CASSLGGINSGNTIYF. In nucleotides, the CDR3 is TGTGCCAGCAGCTTAGGAGGGATTAACTCTGGAAACACCATATATTTT.

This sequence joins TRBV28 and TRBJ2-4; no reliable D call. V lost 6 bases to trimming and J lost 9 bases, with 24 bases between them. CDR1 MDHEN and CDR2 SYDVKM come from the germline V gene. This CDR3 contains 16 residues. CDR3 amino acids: CASSSQHRTLVGIQYF. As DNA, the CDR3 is TGTGCCAGCAGCTCCCAACACCGGACCTTAGTAGGCATTCAGTACTTC. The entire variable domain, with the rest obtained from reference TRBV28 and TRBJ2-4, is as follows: DVKVTQSSRYLVKRTGEKVFLECVQDMDHENMFWYRQDPGLGLRLIYFSYDVKMKEKGDIPEGYSVSREKKERFSLILESASTNQTSMYLCASSSQHRTLVGIQYFGAGTRLSVL.

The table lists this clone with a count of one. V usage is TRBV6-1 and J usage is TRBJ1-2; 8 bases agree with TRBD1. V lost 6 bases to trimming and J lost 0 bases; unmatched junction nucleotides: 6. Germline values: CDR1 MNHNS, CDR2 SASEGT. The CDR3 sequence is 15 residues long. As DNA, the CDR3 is TGTGCCAGCAGCGTAGACAGGGGTGCTAACTATGGCTACACCTTC. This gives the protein CASSVDRGANYGYTF.

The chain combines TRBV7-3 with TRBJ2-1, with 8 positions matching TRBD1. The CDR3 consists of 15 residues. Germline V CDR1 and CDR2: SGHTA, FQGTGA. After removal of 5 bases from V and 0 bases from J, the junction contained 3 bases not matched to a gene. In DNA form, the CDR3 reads TGTGCCAGCAGCCCAGACAGGGGCTCCTACAATGAGCAGTTCTTC. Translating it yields CASSPDRGSYNEQFF.

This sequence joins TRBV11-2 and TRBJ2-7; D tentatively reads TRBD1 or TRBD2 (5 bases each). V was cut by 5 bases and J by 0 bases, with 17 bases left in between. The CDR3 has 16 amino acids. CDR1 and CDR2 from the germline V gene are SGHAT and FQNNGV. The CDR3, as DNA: TGTGCCAGCAGCCGCGAATCGGGACGGTCCTCCTACGAGCAGTACTTC. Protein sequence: CASSRESGRSSYEQYF. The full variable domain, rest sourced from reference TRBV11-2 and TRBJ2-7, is EAGVAQSPRYKIIEKRQSVAFWCNPISGHATLYWYQQILGQGPKLLIQFQNNGVVDDSQLPKDRFSAERLKGVDSTLKIQPAKLEDSAVYLCASSRESGRSSYEQYFGPGTRLTVT.

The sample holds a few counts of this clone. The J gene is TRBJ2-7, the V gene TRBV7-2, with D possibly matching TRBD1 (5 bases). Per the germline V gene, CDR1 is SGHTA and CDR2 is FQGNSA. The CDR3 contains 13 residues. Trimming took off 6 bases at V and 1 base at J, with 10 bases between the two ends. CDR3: CASSTRQSYEQYF. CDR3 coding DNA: TGTGCCAGCAGTACCAGACAGTCCTACGAGCAGTACTTC.

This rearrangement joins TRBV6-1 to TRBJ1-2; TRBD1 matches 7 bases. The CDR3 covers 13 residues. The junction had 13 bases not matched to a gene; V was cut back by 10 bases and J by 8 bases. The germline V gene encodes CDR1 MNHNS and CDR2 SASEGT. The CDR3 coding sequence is TGTGCCACCCTGACAGGGACGGCCTGGGGCTACACCTTC. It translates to CATLTGTAWGYTF.

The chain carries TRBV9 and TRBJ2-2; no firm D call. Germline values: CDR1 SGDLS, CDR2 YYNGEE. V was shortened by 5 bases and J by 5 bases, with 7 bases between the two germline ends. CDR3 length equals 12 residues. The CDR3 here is CASSGQTGELFF. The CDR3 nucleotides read TGTGCCAGCAGTGGTCAAACCGGGGAGCTGTTTTTT.